The 30 T cell receptor beta chains given below trace back to one sample, sequenced in a study of somatic mutations in cytotoxic T cells in rheumatoid arthritis. Method: immunoSEQ multiplex PCR; TCRdb's copy keeps in-frame clones and lacks some. Of about 20,000 clones in the sample, less than 80% were seen once. Sequences were obtained from CD8+ T cells sorted from blood. These receptors were obtained from a man aged 55 to 70 in good health.

J is TRBJ2-7 and V is TRBV11-1; D might be TRBD2 (5 bases). With 3 bases removed from V and 6 bases from J, the gap between germline ends came to 15 bases. Germline assignment: CDR1 SGHAT and CDR2 FQDESV (reference sequence). CDR3 length: 14 amino acids. CDR3 loop: CASSFPRTPGEQYF. The CDR3 nucleotides are TGTGCCAGCAGCTTTCCCAGGACTCCAGGCGAGCAGTACTTC. The complete variable domain, with remaining parts taken from reference TRBV11-1 and TRBJ2-7, reads EAEVAQSPRYKITEKSQAVAFWCDPISGHATLYWYRQILGQGPELLVQFQDESVVDDSQLPKDRFSAERLKGVDSTLKIQPAELGDSAMYLCASSFPRTPGEQYFGPGTRLTVT.

V is TRBV4-1 and J is TRBJ1-4, with a tentative D call TRBD1 (6 bases). The germline V gene has CDR1 MGHRA and CDR2 YSYEKL. The CDR3 loop spans 16 amino acids. Deletions cut 0 bases from V and 8 bases from J, with 16 bases between. CDR3 nucleotide sequence: TGCGCCAGCAGCCAAGATTTTAGGACGGGGGGCGAAAAACTGTTTTTT. It codes for CASSQDFRTGGEKLFF.

The chain links TRBV7-8 to TRBJ2-4; 9 bases are shared with TRBD2. V lost 4 bases and J lost 7; bases outside the gene matches: 17. This CDR3 spans 18 amino acids. The germline V gene encodes CDR1 SGHVS and CDR2 FQNEAQ. The CDR3 is CASSSSERLAGVWNIQYF. CDR3 DNA sequence: TGTGCCAGCAGCTCGTCCGAAAGATTAGCGGGAGTTTGGAACATTCAGTACTTC.

The rearrangement joins TRBV6-1 to TRBJ2-1; 7 positions match TRBD2. The CDR3 spans 14 residues. Germline assignment: CDR1 MNHNS and CDR2 SASEGT. Trimming removed 10 bases from V and 6 bases from J; junction bases left unmatched: 12. CDR3: CATIPIGGGNEQFF. The DNA of the CDR3 is TGTGCCACGATTCCGATAGGCGGGGGCAATGAGCAGTTCTTC.

The V call is TRBV5-6, the J call TRBJ2-7, with TRBD1 identical over 10 bases. The CDR3 is 14 residues long. CDR1 and CDR2 from the germline V gene are SGHDT and YYEEEE. With 4 bases clipped from V and 2 bases from J, the junction kept 3 bases outside the gene matches. The CDR3 loop is CASSPGQGAYEQYF. The CDR3 DNA reads as TGTGCCAGCAGCCCCGGACAGGGGGCCTACGAGCAGTACTTC.

This chain joins TRBV7-8 and TRBJ2-7; 7 nucleotides align to TRBD2. This CDR3 has 15 residues. The junction had 6 bases not matched to a gene; V was cut back by 1 base and J by 3 bases. Germline loops: CDR1 SGHVS, CDR2 FQNEAQ. The CDR3 region has the DNA TGTGCCAGCAGCTTAGAAGCGGGACGGAACTACGAGCAGTACTTC. It yields the protein CASSLEAGRNYEQYF. Full variable domain (outside the CDR3, taken from reference TRBV7-8 and TRBJ2-7): GAGVSQSPRYKVAKRGQDVALRCDPISGHVSLFWYQQALGQGPEFLTYFQNEAQLDKSGLPSDRFFAERPEGSVSTLKIQRTQQEDSAVYLCASSLEAGRNYEQYFGPGTRLTVT.

This chain connects TRBV27 to TRBJ2-1, with a weak D call TRBD1 (6 bases). The CDR3 sequence is 15 residues long. From germline, CDR1 is MNHEY and CDR2 SMNVEV (reference sequence). Trimming pared 2 bases from V and 1 base from J, leaving 9 bases between. CDR3 DNA: TGTGCCAGCAGTTTACAGGGGTTGTCCTACAATGAGCAGTTCTTC. Protein sequence: CASSLQGLSYNEQFF.

The chain has TRBV6-5 and TRBJ1-1; TRBD1 aligns across 7 bases. Trimming cost V 6 bases and J 4 bases; bases outside gene matches: 11. The V gene's germline CDR1 is MNHEY and CDR2 SVGAGI. The length of the CDR3 is 15 residues. CDR3: CASSQTGSGATEAFF. In DNA form, the CDR3 reads TGTGCCAGCAGCCAGACAGGGAGTGGGGCCACTGAAGCTTTCTTT.

The chain links TRBV30 to TRBJ2-1; 9 bases fit TRBD1. The germline CDR1 and CDR2 sequences are GTSNPN and SVGIG (reference sequence). V shed 3 bases, J shed 3 bases, and the junction held 3 bases outside the gene matches. The CDR3 is made up of 14 amino acids. CDR3 protein: CAWRHRGLYNEQFF. The CDR3 DNA is TGTGCCTGGAGACACAGGGGGCTCTACAATGAGCAGTTCTTC.

V usage is TRBV27 and J usage is TRBJ2-7, with TRBD1 matching over 7 bases. The CDR3 covers 16 residues. Germline loops: CDR1 MNHEY, CDR2 SMNVEV (reference sequence). V lost 2 bases to trimming and J lost 2 bases; unmatched junction nucleotides: 9. CDR3: CASSLTQGVRAYEQYF. The CDR3 bases are TGTGCCAGCAGTTTAACCCAGGGGGTTCGGGCCTACGAGCAGTACTTC.

This clone was seen a few times. The chain uses TRBV6-6 and TRBJ2-3; TRBD2 agrees at 10 bases. The CDR3 loop spans 14 amino acids. Germline CDR1 reads MNHNY; CDR2 reads SVGAGI (reference sequence). With V trimmed by 8 bases and J by 1 base, 3 bases remained unmatched. The DNA of the CDR3 is TGTGCCAGCGGTACTAGCGGGGGCACAGATACGCAGTATTTT. Translated, it gives CASGTSGGTDTQYF.

This chain uses TRBV6-5 with TRBJ2-7; 7 bases match TRBD1. Germline assignment: CDR1 MNHEY and CDR2 SVGAGI. The V gene end was trimmed by 5 bases and the J gene end by 4 bases; junction bases not matched to a gene: 8. CDR3 length: 14 residues. CDR3 sequence reads: CASSKTGFAYEQYF. In nucleotides, the CDR3 is TGTGCCAGCAGTAAGACAGGGTTTGCTTACGAGCAGTACTTC.

Comment on this clone: The sample carries other DNA sequences with the same CDR3. The J gene is TRBJ2-7, the V gene TRBV7-8, with TRBD2 matching over 7 bases. This CDR3 comprises 15 residues. J gave up 1 base and V 1 base, and 4 bases lay outside the gene matches. Looked up from germline, CDR1 is SGHVS and CDR2 is FQNEAQ. The CDR3 region is CASSLGASGSYEQYF. CDR3 bases: TGTGCCAGCAGCTTAGGGGCTAGCGGTTCCTACGAGCAGTACTTC.

The chain couples TRBV19 to TRBJ2-5, with a possible D match to TRBD2 (5 bases). V was pared by 3 bases and J by 2 bases, with 16 bases between. This CDR3 has 16 residues. In germline, CDR1 is LNHDA, CDR2 SQIVND (reference sequence). CDR3 coding DNA: TGTGCCAGTAGTATCCCCGAGAGGGCAGGACAAGAGACCCAGTACTTC. Residues: CASSIPERAGQETQYF.

The V call is TRBV10-1, the J call TRBJ2-3; perhaps TRBD2 as D (6 bases). Germline assignment: CDR1 WNHNN and CDR2 SYGVQD (reference sequence). V was clipped by 6 bases and J by 2 bases, with 12 bases between them. There are 14 residues in the CDR3. The CDR3 nucleotides read TGCGCCAGCAGCCTGGGACTTCCCACAGATACGCAGTATTTT. Its protein is CASSLGLPTDTQYF.

This clone appeared a few times. The chain recombines TRBV7-2 with TRBJ2-2; TRBD2 might be the D (6 bases). V was pared by 5 bases and J by 4 bases, with 17 bases between. Per the germline V gene, CDR1 is SGHTA and CDR2 is FQGNSA. CDR3 size: 16 residues. The CDR3 reads CASSPGGRDVTGELFF. CDR3 nucleotide sequence: TGTGCCAGCAGCCCAGGTGGGCGGGATGTCACCGGGGAGCTGTTTTTT. Variable domain in full (rest from reference TRBV7-2 and TRBJ2-2): GAGVSQSPSNKVTEKGKDVELRCDPISGHTALYWYRQSLGQGLEFLIYFQGNSAPDKSGLPSDRFSAERTGGSVSTLTIQRTQQEDSAVYLCASSPGGRDVTGELFFGEGSRLTVL.

This clone was detected once. The rearrangement joins TRBV19 to TRBJ2-2, with a weak D call TRBD1 (5 bases). This CDR3 has 15 residues. V shed 2 bases and J shed 9 bases, with 16 bases lying between them. CDR1 and CDR2 (germline): LNHDA, SQIVND (reference sequence). The DNA for the CDR3 is TGTGCCAGTAGTATAATTCGCCCCATGGGGCGGGAGCTGTTTTTT. Translating gives CASSIIRPMGRELFF.

This clone was counted a few times. The V gene is TRBV6-6, the J gene TRBJ1-2, with D unclear. This CDR3 comprises 14 residues. Germline CDR1 is MNHNY and CDR2 is SVGAGI (reference sequence). Between the trimmed V and J ends, which lost 7 bases and 2 bases, there was a span of 14 bases. In DNA form, the CDR3 reads TGTGCCAGCACCCCCCTTGGCGGGAACTATGGCTACACCTTC. The encoded protein is CASTPLGGNYGYTF.

This chain joins TRBV5-1 and TRBJ2-1, with D tentatively TRBD1 (5 bases). V was pared by 0 bases and J by 0 bases, with 13 bases between. The CDR3 has 17 amino acids. Germline CDR1 SGHRS, CDR2 YFSETQ. DNA for the CDR3: TGCGCCAGCAGCTTGGGGCAGGGATTGAGCTCCTACAATGAGCAGTTCTTC. Translated: CASSLGQGLSSYNEQFF.

This chain joins TRBV27 and TRBJ2-7; 14 bases line up with TRBD2. CDR3 size: 18 residues. V trimming: 4 bases; J trimming: 0 bases; junction bases outside the gene matches: 8. Germline values: CDR1 MNHEY, CDR2 SMNVEV (reference sequence). In DNA form, the CDR3 reads TGTGCCAGCAGTTCAGGGACTAGCGGGAGCGAAAGCTCCTACGAGCAGTACTTC. Its protein is CASSSGTSGSESSYEQYF.

The rearrangement uses TRBV19 and TRBJ1-4; 7 bases line up with TRBD1. Trimming at V came to 3 bases and at J to 1 base, leaving 11 bases not matched to a gene. Germline CDR1 LNHDA, CDR2 SQIVND (reference sequence). This CDR3 comprises 18 residues. CDR3 loop: CASSILYVRQGTNEKLFF. The CDR3 nucleotides read TGTGCCAGTAGTATCCTTTACGTCCGACAGGGAACTAATGAAAAACTGTTTTTT.

The V call is TRBV5-1, the J call TRBJ1-1; a weak D match, TRBD1 (6 bases). Germline-derived CDR1 and CDR2 are SGHRS and YFSETQ. The CDR3 has 16 amino acids. The V end was cut by 2 bases, the J end by 4 bases, with 18 bases between. CDR3 in amino acids: CASSLLTGLVSTEAFF. CDR3 DNA sequence: TGCGCCAGCAGCTTACTAACAGGGTTGGTGAGCACTGAAGCTTTCTTT. Full variable domain (remainder filled in from reference TRBV5-1 and TRBJ1-1): KAGVTQTPRYLIKTRGQQVTLSCSPISGHRSVSWYQQTPGQGLQFLFEYFSETQRNKGNFPGRFSGRQFSNSRSEMNVSTLELGDSALYLCASSLLTGLVSTEAFFGQGTRLTVV.

Points on this clone: One end of the junction does not line up with germline, which may come from a read error. The V call is TRBV27, the J call TRBJ2-2, with D tentatively TRBD2 (5 bases). Germline V gene sequence: CDR1 MNHEY, CDR2 SMNVEV (reference sequence). This CDR3 comprises 17 residues. The chain's CDR3 is CASSLSLREVVTGELFF. CDR3 bases: TGTGCCAGCAGTCTATCCCTCCGGGAAGTTGTCACCGGGGAGCTGTTTTTT.

This chain uses TRBV9 with TRBJ2-1; 14 bases align to TRBD2. The V gene's germline CDR1 is SGDLS and CDR2 YYNGEE. The CDR3 has 19 residues. V trimming: 3 bases; J trimming: 1 base; junction bases outside the gene matches: 9. This CDR3 reads CASSGRLAGGPESYNEQFF. The CDR3 DNA is TGTGCCAGCAGCGGGAGACTAGCGGGGGGGCCGGAGTCCTACAATGAGCAGTTCTTC.

The chain couples TRBV6-4 to TRBJ2-1; D ambiguous. The CDR3 is 13 residues long. Germline loops: CDR1 MRHNA, CDR2 SNTAGT. V lost 4 bases and J 3 bases, leaving 7 bases between the germline ends. CDR3 in DNA: TGTGCCAGCAGTGCCAACAGCTACAATGAGCAGTTCTTC. Its translation is CASSANSYNEQFF.

The rearrangement links TRBV29-1 to TRBJ2-3; D is possibly TRBD2 (7 bases). The CDR3 is 15 amino acids. Trimming pared 0 bases from V and 5 bases from J, leaving 15 bases between. Germline assignment: CDR1 SQVTM and CDR2 ANQGSEA. The CDR3 nucleotides read TGCAGCGTTGAAGATGTGAGGGGGGGGGAAGATACGCAGTATTTT. Protein: CSVEDVRGGEDTQYF.

The V gene is TRBV5-1, the J gene TRBJ2-7, with 9 nucleotides matching TRBD1. CDR1 is SGHRS, CDR2 YFSETQ, per germline. Unmatched junction bases numbered 7, after V lost 4 bases and J lost 2 bases. This CDR3 is 15 amino acids long. The CDR3 sequence is CASSPPRTGAYEQYF. The CDR3 nucleotides are TGCGCCAGCAGCCCCCCCCGGACAGGGGCCTACGAGCAGTACTTC.

This chain links TRBV10-3 with TRBJ2-5, with 9 nucleotides matching TRBD2. J lost 0 bases, V lost 2 bases, and 7 bases had no gene match. Germline lookup yields CDR1 ENHRY and CDR2 SYGVKD. This CDR3 comprises 17 residues. Written as DNA, the CDR3 is TGTGCCATCAGTGAGAGTAGGGCTAGCGGGAACCAAGAGACCCAGTACTTC. It specifies CAISESRASGNQETQYF.

This sequence joins TRBV7-2 and TRBJ2-1; 9 positions agree with TRBD2. With V trimmed by 0 bases and J by 8 bases, 2 bases remained unmatched. Germline-derived CDR1 and CDR2 are SGHTA and FQGNSA. The CDR3 is made up of 14 amino acids. The CDR3 is CASSLAAGGDEQFF. CDR3 sequence (DNA): TGTGCCAGCAGCTTAGCGGCGGGAGGGGATGAGCAGTTCTTC.

The V call is TRBV5-1, the J call TRBJ2-5; the D gene is possibly TRBD2 (5 bases). The CDR3 length is 13 residues. V was pared by 3 bases and J by 5 bases, with 11 bases between. CDR1 is SGHRS, CDR2 YFSETQ, per germline. CDR3 nucleotide sequence: TGCGCCAGCAGCTCAACCCCGGGGGAGACCCAGTACTTC. Protein product: CASSSTPGETQYF.